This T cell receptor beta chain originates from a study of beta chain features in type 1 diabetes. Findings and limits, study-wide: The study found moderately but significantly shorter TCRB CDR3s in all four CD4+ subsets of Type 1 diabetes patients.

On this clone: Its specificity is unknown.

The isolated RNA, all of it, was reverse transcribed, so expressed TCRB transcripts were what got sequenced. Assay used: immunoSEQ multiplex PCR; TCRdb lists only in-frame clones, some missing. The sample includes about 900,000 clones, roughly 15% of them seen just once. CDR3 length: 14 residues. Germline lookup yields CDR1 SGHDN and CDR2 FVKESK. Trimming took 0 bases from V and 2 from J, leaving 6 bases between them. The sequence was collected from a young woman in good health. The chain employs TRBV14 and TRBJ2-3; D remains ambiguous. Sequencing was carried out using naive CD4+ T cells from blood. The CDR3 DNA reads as TGTGCCAGCAGCCAAGAATACGCCACAGATACGCAGTATTTT. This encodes CASSQEYATDTQYF.